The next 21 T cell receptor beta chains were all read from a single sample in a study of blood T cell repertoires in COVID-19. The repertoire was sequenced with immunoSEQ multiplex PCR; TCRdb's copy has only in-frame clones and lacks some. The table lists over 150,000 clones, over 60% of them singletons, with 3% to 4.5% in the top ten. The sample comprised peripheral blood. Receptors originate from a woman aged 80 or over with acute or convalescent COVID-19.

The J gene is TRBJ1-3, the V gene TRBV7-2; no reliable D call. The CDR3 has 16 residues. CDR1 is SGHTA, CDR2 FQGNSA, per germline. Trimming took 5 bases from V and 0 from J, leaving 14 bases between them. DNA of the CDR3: TGTGCCAGCAGCCCCCCGGGTACGAGCTCTGGAAACACCATATATTTT. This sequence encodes CASSPPGTSSGNTIYF.

The DNA of the CDR3 is TGTGCCAGCAGCTTAGTAGGGGGGGCTCATTCACCCCTCCACTTT. Protein sequence: CASSLVGGAHSPLHF. This chain links TRBV7-2 with TRBJ1-6; maybe TRBD1 (6 bases). The CDR3 has 15 residues. Trimming removed 1 base at V and 8 bases at J, with 12 bases between. From germline, CDR1 is SGHTA and CDR2 FQGNSA.

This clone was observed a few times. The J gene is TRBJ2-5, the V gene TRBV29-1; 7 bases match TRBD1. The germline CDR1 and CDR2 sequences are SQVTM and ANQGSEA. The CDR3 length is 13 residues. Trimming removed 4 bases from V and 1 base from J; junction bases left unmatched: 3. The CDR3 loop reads CSVARDSQETQYF. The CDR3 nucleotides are TGCAGCGTTGCAAGGGACAGCCAAGAGACCCAGTACTTC.

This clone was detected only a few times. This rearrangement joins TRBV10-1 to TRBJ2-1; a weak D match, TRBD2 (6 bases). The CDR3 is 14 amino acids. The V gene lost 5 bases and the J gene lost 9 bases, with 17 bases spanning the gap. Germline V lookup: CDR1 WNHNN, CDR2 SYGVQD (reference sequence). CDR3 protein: CASSRGSTTGEQFF. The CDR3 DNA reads TGCGCCAGCAGTCGGGGGAGTACGACTGGTGAGCAGTTCTTC.

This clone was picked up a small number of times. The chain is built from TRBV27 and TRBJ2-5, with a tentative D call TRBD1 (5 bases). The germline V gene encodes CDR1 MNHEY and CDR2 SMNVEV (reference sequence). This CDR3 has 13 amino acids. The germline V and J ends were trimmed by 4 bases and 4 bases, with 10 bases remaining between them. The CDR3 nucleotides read TGTGCCAGCAGTTCCCAGGGCGGAGAGACCCAGTACTTC. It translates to CASSSQGGETQYF.

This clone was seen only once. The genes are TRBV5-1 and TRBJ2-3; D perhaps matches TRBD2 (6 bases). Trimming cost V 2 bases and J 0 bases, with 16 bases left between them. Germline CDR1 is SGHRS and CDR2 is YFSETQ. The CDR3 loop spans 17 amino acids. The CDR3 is CASSLGLRDFSTDTQYF. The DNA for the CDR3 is TGCGCCAGCAGCTTAGGTTTGAGGGACTTCAGCACAGATACGCAGTATTTT. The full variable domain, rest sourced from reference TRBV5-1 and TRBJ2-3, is KAGVTQTPRYLIKTRGQQVTLSCSPISGHRSVSWYQQTPGQGLQFLFEYFSETQRNKGNFPGRFSGRQFSNSRSEMNVSTLELGDSALYLCASSLGLRDFSTDTQYFGPGTRLTVL.

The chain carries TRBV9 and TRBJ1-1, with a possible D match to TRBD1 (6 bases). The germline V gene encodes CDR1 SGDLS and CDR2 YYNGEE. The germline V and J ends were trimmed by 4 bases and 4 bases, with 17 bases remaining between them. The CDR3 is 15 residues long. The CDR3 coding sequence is TGTGCCAGCAGCCTACTACAGGGTACGACCACTGAAGCTTTCTTT. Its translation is CASSLLQGTTTEAFF.

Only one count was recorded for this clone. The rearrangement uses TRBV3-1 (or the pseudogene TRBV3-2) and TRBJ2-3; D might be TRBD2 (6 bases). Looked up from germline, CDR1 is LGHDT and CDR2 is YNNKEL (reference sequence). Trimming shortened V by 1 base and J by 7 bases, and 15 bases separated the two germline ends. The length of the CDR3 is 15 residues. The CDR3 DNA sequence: TGTGCCAGCAGCCAAGTAGGAGGGAGTCGGAATACGCAGTATTTT. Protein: CASSQVGGSRNTQYF.

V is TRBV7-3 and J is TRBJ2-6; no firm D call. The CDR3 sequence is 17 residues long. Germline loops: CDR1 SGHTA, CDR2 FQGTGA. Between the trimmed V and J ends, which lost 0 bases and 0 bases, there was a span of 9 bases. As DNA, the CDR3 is TGTGCCAGCAGCTTAACCTCGTCCGGCTCTGGGGCCAACGTCCTGACTTTC. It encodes CASSLTSSGSGANVLTF.

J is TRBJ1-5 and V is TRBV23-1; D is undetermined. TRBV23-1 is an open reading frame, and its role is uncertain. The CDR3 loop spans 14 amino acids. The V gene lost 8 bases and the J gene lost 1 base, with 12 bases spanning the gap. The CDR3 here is CASESRRSNQPQHF. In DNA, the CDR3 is TGCGCCAGCGAGAGTAGGAGGAGCAATCAGCCCCAGCATTTT.

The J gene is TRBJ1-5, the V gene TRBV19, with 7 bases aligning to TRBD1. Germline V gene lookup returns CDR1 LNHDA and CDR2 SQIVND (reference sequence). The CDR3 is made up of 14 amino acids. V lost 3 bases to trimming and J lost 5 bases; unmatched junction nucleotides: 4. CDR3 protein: CASSIDRAHQPQHF. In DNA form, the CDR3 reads TGTGCCAGTAGTATCGACAGGGCCCATCAGCCCCAGCATTTT.

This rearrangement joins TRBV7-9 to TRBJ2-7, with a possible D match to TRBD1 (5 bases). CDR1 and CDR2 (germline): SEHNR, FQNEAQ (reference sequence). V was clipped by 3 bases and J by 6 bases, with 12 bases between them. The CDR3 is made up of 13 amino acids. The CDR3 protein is CASSFGREGEQYF. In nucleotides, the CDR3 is TGTGCCAGCAGCTTTGGCAGGGAAGGCGAGCAGTACTTC.

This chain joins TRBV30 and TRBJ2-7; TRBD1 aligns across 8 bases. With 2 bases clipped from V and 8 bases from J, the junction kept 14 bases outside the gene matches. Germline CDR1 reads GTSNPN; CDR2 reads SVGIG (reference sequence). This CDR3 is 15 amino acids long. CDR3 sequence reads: CAWSPPDRASWQQYF. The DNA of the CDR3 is TGTGCCTGGAGTCCTCCGGACAGGGCCTCCTGGCAGCAGTACTTC. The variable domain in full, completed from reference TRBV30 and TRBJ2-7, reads SQTIHQWPATLVQPVGSPLSLECTVEGTSNPNLYWYRQAAGRGLQLLFYSVGIGQISSEVPQNLSASRPQDRQFILSSKKLLLSDSGFYLCAWSPPDRASWQQYFGPGTRLTVT.

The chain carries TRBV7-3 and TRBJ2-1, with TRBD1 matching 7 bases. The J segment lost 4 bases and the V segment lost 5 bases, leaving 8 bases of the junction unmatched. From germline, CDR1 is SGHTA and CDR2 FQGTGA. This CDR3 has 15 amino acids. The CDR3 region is CASSPLPGQYNEQFF. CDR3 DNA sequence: TGTGCCAGCAGCCCACTGCCGGGACAGTACAATGAGCAGTTCTTC. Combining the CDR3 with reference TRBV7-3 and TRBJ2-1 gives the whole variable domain GAGVSQTPSNKVTEKGKYVELRCDPISGHTALYWYRQSLGQGPEFLIYFQGTGAADDSGLPNDRFFAVRPEGSVSTLKIQRTERGDSAVYLCASSPLPGQYNEQFFGPGTRLTVL.

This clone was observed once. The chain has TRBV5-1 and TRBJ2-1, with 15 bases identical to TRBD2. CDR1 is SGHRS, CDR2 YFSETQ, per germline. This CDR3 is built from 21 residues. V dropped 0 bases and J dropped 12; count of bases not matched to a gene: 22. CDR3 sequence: CASSLGVRTSGRDYRAGGQFF. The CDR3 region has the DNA TGCGCCAGCAGCTTGGGGGTCCGGACTAGCGGGAGGGACTATCGCGCCGGAGGGCAGTTCTTC.

CDR3 protein: CASSQGFTSGEKETQYF. The CDR3 coding sequence is TGCGCCAGCAGCCAAGGATTCACTAGCGGGGAGAAAGAGACCCAGTACTTC. The chain couples TRBV4-1 to TRBJ2-5, with 10 bases aligning to TRBD2. This CDR3 has 17 amino acids. Germline V CDR1 and CDR2: MGHRA, YSYEKL. J was trimmed by 3 bases and V by 1 base; bases with no gene match: 8.

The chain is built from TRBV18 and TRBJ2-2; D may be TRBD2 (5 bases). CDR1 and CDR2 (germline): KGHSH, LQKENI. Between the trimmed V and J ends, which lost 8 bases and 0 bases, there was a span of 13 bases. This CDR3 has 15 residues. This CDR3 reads CASATTPANTGELFF. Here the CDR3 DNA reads TGTGCCAGCGCGACTACCCCCGCGAACACCGGGGAGCTGTTTTTT.

The CDR3 here is CASSLVLVETQYF. In DNA, the CDR3 is TGTGCCAGCAGCTTAGTACTAGTGGAGACCCAGTACTTC. The chain employs TRBV7-8 and TRBJ2-5, with D possibly TRBD2 on 5 matching bases. The CDR3 is 13 residues long. With 1 base removed from V and 5 bases from J, the gap between germline ends came to 8 bases. CDR1 SGHVS and CDR2 FQNEAQ come from the germline V gene.

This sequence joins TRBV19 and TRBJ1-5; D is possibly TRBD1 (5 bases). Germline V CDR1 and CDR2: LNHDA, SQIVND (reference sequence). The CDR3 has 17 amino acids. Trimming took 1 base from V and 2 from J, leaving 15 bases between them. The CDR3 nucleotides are TGTGCCAGTAGTATAGGGGTAGGGGTTATGGGCAATCAGCCCCAGCATTTT. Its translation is CASSIGVGVMGNQPQHF.

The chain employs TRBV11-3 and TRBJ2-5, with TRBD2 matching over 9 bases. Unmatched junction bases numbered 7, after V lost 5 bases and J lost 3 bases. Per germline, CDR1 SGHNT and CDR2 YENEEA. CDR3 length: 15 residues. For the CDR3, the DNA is TGTGCCAGCAGCCGGAGCGGGGGGCGAGAAGAGACCCAGTACTTC. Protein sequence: CASSRSGGREETQYF.

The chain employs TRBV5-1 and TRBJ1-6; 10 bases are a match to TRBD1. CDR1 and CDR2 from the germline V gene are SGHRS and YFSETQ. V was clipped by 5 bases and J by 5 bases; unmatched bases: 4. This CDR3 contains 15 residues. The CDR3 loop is CASSRTGGDNSPLHF. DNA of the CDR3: TGCGCCAGCAGTAGGACAGGGGGAGATAATTCACCCCTCCACTTT.